A single sample is the source of the 11 T cell receptor beta chains below, sequenced in a study of response to subunit inactivated influenza vaccine. TCRdb called the RT-PCR reads again in MiXCR, with one record for every CDR3 protein. The sample has about 830,000 distinct CDR3 sequences; under 20% are singletons. The sample was PBMCs from blood, taken around 5 days after vaccination. These receptors originate from a man in his fifties who received an inactivated influenza vaccine.

This rearrangement joins TRBV4-1 to TRBJ1-2; D gene unclear. The CDR3 sequence is 15 residues long. V was shortened by 5 bases and J by 3 bases, with 16 bases between the two germline ends. Germline V gives CDR1 MGHRA, CDR2 YSYEKL. CDR3 sequence: CASSSNGRADYGYTF. CDR3 nucleotides: TGCGCCAGCAGCTCTAACGGACGGGCAGACTATGGCTACACCTTC.

The sample holds a few counts of this clonotype. This sequence joins TRBV20-1 and TRBJ1-5; D is possibly TRBD1 (5 bases). Trimming cost V 7 bases and J 3 bases, with 16 bases left between them. In germline, CDR1 is DFQATT, CDR2 SNEGSKA (reference sequence). This CDR3 contains 14 residues. CDR3 protein: CSVRDHSNNQPQHF. CDR3 in DNA: TGCAGTGTCCGGGACCACAGTAACAATCAGCCCCAGCATTTT.

There are a few counts of this clonotype. V is TRBV7-3 and J is TRBJ1-1; maybe TRBD1 (5 bases). CDR3 length: 14 residues. Germline CDR1 reads SGHTA; CDR2 reads FQGTGA. V dropped 0 bases and J dropped 3 bases, with 8 bases sitting between them. The chain's CDR3 is CASSLTGVDTEAFF. The CDR3 DNA reads as TGTGCCAGCAGCTTAACAGGGGTCGACACTGAAGCTTTCTTT.

This clonotype was seen a handful of times. V and J are TRBV20-1 and TRBJ2-1; TRBD2 agrees at 10 bases. V lost 5 bases to trimming and J lost 4 bases; unmatched junction nucleotides: 17. Germline V lookup: CDR1 DFQATT, CDR2 SNEGSKA (reference sequence). This CDR3 has 18 residues. The CDR3 loop is CSAPPSSGRGPLYNEQFF. CDR3 in DNA: TGCAGTGCTCCACCGTCTAGCGGGAGAGGGCCGCTTTACAATGAGCAGTTCTTC.

This clonotype was observed a handful of times. The chain links TRBV10-3 to TRBJ2-1; D unclear. The CDR3 extends over 14 amino acids. Per the germline V gene, CDR1 is ENHRY and CDR2 is SYGVKD. The germline V and J ends were trimmed by 2 bases and 6 bases, with 11 bases remaining between them. The CDR3 region is CAISEIWTLNEQFF. The CDR3 region has the DNA TGTGCCATCAGTGAGATCTGGACCCTCAATGAGCAGTTCTTC.

This clonotype was counted a few times. V usage is TRBV5-6 and J usage is TRBJ1-2; no clear D gene. CDR3 length equals 13 residues. V was shortened by 4 bases and J by 1 base, with 8 bases between the two germline ends. Germline V CDR1 and CDR2: SGHDT, YYEEEE. This chain's CDR3 is CASSVDVNYGYTF. The CDR3 nucleotides are TGTGCCAGCAGCGTGGATGTTAACTATGGCTACACCTTC.

The rearrangement links TRBV4-3 to TRBJ2-2; possibly TRBD1 or TRBD2 for D (6 bases each). Germline CDR1 is LGHNA and CDR2 is YSLEER. The V gene lost 0 bases and the J gene lost 4 bases, with 12 bases spanning the gap. The CDR3 sequence is 16 residues long. CDR3 nucleotide sequence: TGCGCCAGCAGCCAAGAACGGGGGCGTATCACCGGGGAGCTGTTTTTT. Protein product: CASSQERGRITGELFF.

V is TRBV28 and J is TRBJ2-7; possibly TRBD2 for D (5 bases). Germline lookup yields CDR1 MDHEN and CDR2 SYDVKM. The CDR3 has 14 residues. Trimming stripped 6 bases from V and 3 bases from J, with 15 bases between. The DNA for the CDR3 is TGTGCCAGCAGCCGTAGGACTTTCCTCTACGAGCAGTACTTC. Amino acids: CASSRRTFLYEQYF.

The sample holds a few counts of this clonotype. This chain uses TRBV6-1 with TRBJ2-1, with 8 bases aligning to TRBD1. Looked up from germline, CDR1 is MNHNS and CDR2 is SASEGT. V was pared by 6 bases and J by 4 bases, with 8 bases of the junction left unmatched. The CDR3 is made up of 15 amino acids. The CDR3 spells CASRSGQVIYNEQFF. The CDR3 region has the DNA TGTGCCAGCAGATCGGGACAGGTCATTTACAATGAGCAGTTCTTC.

The sample holds a few counts of this clonotype. The rearrangement links TRBV6-2 or TRBV6-3 to TRBJ1-1; weak D call: TRBD1 (6 bases). CDR1 MNHEY and CDR2 SVGEGT come from the germline V gene. V lost 2 bases, J lost 3 bases, and 16 bases lay in between. The CDR3 covers 16 residues. The CDR3 sequence: CASSYPRRAGDTEAFF. CDR3 bases: TGTGCCAGCAGTTACCCACGGAGGGCAGGGGACACTGAAGCTTTCTTT.

This rearrangement joins TRBV10-3 to TRBJ1-1; D is ambiguous. Trimming took off 0 bases at V and 4 bases at J, with 9 bases between the two ends. Per germline, CDR1 ENHRY and CDR2 SYGVKD. The CDR3 is 14 residues long. The CDR3 nucleotides read TGTGCCATCAGTGAGTCGCAGTCTGCCACTGAAGCTTTCTTT. This gives the protein CAISESQSATEAFF.